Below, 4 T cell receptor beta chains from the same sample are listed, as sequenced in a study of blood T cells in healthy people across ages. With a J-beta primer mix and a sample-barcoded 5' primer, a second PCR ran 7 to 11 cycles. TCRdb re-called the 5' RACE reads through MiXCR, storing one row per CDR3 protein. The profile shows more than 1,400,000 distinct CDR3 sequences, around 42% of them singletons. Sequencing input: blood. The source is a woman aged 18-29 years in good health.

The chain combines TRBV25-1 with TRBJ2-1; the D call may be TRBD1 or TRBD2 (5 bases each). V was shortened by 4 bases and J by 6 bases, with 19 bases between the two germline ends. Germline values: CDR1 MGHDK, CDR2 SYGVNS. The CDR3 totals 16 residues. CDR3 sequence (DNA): TGTGCCAGCAGTGCTGGGCCAGGGACGAAGGGCAATGAGCAGTTCTTC. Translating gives CASSAGPGTKGNEQFF. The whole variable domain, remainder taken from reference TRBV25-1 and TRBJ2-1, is EADIYQTPRYLVIGTGKKITLECSQTMGHDKMYWYQQDPGMELHLIHYSYGVNSTEKGDLSSESTVSRIRTEHFPLTLESARPSHTSQYLCASSAGPGTKGNEQFFGPGTRLTVL.

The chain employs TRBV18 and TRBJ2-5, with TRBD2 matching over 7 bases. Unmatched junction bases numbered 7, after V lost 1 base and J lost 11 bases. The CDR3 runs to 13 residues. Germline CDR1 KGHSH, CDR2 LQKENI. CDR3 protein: CASSPLIAGGQYF. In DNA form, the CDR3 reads TGTGCCAGCTCACCACTGATAGCGGGTGGGCAGTACTTC.

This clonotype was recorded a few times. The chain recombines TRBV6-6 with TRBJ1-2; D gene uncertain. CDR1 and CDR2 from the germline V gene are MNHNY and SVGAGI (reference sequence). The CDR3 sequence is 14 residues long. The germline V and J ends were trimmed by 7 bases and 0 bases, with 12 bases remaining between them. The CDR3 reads CASTNPAANYGYTF. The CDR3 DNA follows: TGTGCCAGCACCAACCCGGCGGCTAACTATGGCTACACCTTC.

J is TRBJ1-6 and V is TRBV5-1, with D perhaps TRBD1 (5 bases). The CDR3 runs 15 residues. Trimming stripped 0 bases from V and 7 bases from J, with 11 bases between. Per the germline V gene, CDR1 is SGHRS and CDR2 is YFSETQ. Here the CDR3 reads CASSLDPGTNSPLHF. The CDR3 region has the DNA TGCGCCAGCAGCTTGGATCCGGGGACGAATTCACCCCTCCACTTT.